This is a list of T cell receptor beta chains from one sample in a study of blood T cell repertoires in COVID-19. Sequenced by immunoSEQ multiplex PCR; TCRdb stores in-frame clones only, minus some. Of 140,000 to 150,000 clones listed, over 80% are singletons. The material sequenced was peripheral blood. The source of these receptors is a man in his fifties or sixties who had recovered from COVID-19. CDR3s include the opening cysteine and the closing phenylalanine or tryptophan.

TRBV2 | CASRRDRGGGYGYTF
TRBV19 | CASSVDIIDYEQYF
TRBV7-8 | CASSLDLLGLASEQFF
TRBV7-9 | CASSLLGLESPNEQFF
TRBV15 | CATSTGSNQPQHF
TRBV7-2 | CASSLGLTGTEAFF
TRBV2 | CASSETGTEPNQPQHF
TRBV5-6 | CASSFGTGKLDEQYF
TRBV6-2/TRBV6-3 | CASSTGIGQGQFNQPQHF
TRBV3-1/TRBV3-2 | CASSQWTGNTGELFF
TRBV6-5 | CASSLLAGGRYEQYF
TRBV6-5 | CASRYRGADTQYF
TRBV6-1 | CASSEIAGNEQFF
TRBV6-2/TRBV6-3 | CASSQTPNYGYTF
TRBV4-3 | CASSQHSPSRITGELFF
TRBV4-3 | CASSQDEGTGELFF
TRBV9 | CASTREPGQVNSPLHF
TRBV5-1 | CASSLGTGWAKNIQYF
TRBV19 | CASSIRDRASYEQYF
TRBV2 | CASTEVDRINQPQHF
TRBV5-1 | CASSLGGQHQETQYF
TRBV4-3 | CASSHAGGTSGGVVYNEQFF
TRBV10-2 | CASSENIAGDGYEQYF
TRBV9 | CASSAGTSGELNIQYF
TRBV18 | CASSQGQGLTGELFF
TRBV7-9 | CASSFPTEAFF
TRBV6-2/TRBV6-3 | CASSWGLAGGENEQFF
TRBV21-1 | CASSKAERVLGEKLFF
TRBV7-8 | CASSPGENQPQHF
TRBV4-1 | CASSPGLAGMNEQFF
TRBV6-2/TRBV6-3 | CASSFHRDRFNYEQYF
TRBV11-2 | CASSPRGGLQPQHF
TRBV6-1 | CASSDPRTGLDTEAFF
TRBV19 | CASSRGTRETQYF
TRBV5-4 | CASSLVIGQTSDTQYF
TRBV5-4 | CASSAPGTDDSPLHF
TRBV11-3 | CASSTRDSPYNEQFF
TRBV6-2/TRBV6-3 | CASSYSGSQEYF
TRBV3-1/TRBV3-2 | CASSHLSGVVNIQYF
TRBV12-3/TRBV12-4 | CASSPNRQEPNF
TRBV14 | CASSRAGTGGTEAFF
TRBV5-1 | CASSLVTGGVTYEQYF